Included here is one T cell receptor beta chain sequence, with context. Its antigen is unknown. Samples were sequenced at Survey level, maximum 500,000 reads. TCRdb's copy holds only in-frame clones and misses some; the assay was immunoSEQ multiplex PCR. The top ten hold 1.5% of the sample, which has 45,000 to 75,000 clones, about nine tenths seen once. The record originates from a study of pediatric ulcerative colitis. Regarding the study as a whole: All ulcerative colitis patients, but no controls, carried a couple of rectal clonotypes. Ulcerative colitis patients shared more blood-rectal clones than controls. Clonal expansions reduced rectal repertoire diversity in acute severe colitis.

This CDR3 is built from 13 residues. Germline assignment: CDR1 SGDLS and CDR2 YYNGEE. Trimming removed 3 bases at V and 8 bases at J, with 11 bases between. Sequencing was performed on blood. The rearrangement joins TRBV9 to TRBJ2-2, with D perhaps TRBD1 (6 bases). The origin of this receptor is a boy younger than 18 who was a control in a study of pediatric ulcerative colitis. The DNA for the CDR3 is TGTGCCAGCAGCGACAGGGTCGAGGGGGAGCTGTTTTTT. Translated: CASSDRVEGELFF.